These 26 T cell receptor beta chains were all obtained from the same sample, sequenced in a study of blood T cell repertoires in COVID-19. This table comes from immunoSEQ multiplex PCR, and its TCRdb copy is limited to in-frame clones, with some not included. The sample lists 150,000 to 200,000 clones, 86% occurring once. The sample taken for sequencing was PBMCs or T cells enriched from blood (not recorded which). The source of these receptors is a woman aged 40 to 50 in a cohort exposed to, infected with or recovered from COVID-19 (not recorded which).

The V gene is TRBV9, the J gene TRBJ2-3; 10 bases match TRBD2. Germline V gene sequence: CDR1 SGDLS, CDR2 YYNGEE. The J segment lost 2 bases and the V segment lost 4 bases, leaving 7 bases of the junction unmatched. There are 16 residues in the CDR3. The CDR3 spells CASSPPSGSNTDTQYF. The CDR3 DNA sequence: TGTGCCAGCAGCCCTCCTAGCGGGAGTAACACAGATACGCAGTATTTT.

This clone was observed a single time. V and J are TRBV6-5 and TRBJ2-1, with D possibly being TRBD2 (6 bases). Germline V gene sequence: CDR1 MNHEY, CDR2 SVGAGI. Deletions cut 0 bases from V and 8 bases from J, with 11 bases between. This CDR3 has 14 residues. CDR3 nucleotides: TGTGCCAGCAGTTACTCCCTAGCGTCGGATGAGCAGTTCTTC. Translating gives CASSYSLASDEQFF.

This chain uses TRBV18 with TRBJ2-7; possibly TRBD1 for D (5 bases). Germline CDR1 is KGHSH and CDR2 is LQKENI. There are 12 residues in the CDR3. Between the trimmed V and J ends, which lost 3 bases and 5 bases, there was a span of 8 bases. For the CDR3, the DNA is TGTGCCAGCTCACCGAACAGGAACGAGCAGTACTTC. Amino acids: CASSPNRNEQYF. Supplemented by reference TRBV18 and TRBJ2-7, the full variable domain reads NAGVMQNPRHLVRRRGQEARLRCSPMKGHSHVYWYRQLPEEGLKFMVYLQKENIIDESGMPKERFSAEFPKEGPSILRIQQVVRGDSAAYFCASSPNRNEQYFGPGTRLTVT.

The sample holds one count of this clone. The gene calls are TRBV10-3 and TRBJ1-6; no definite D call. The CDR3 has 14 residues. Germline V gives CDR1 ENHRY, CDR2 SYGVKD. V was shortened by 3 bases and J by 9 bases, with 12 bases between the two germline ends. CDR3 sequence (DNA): TGTGCCATCAGTGATGGACGGGATAGTTCACCCCTCCACTTT. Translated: CAISDGRDSSPLHF.

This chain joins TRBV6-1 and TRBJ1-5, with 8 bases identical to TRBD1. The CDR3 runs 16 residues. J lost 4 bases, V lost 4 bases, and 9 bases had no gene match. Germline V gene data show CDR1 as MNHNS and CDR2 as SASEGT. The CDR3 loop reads CASSGNPGQENQPQHF. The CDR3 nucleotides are TGTGCCAGCAGTGGGAACCCGGGACAGGAAAATCAGCCCCAGCATTTT.

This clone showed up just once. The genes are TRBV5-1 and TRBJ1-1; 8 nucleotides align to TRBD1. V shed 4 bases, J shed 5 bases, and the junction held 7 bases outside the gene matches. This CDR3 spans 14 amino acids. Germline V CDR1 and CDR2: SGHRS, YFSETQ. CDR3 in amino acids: CASSQGALVTEAFF. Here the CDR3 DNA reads TGCGCCAGCAGCCAGGGGGCTCTTGTGACTGAAGCTTTCTTT. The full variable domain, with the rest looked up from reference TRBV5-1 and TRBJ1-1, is KAGVTQTPRYLIKTRGQQVTLSCSPISGHRSVSWYQQTPGQGLQFLFEYFSETQRNKGNFPGRFSGRQFSNSRSEMNVSTLELGDSALYLCASSQGALVTEAFFGQGTRLTVV.

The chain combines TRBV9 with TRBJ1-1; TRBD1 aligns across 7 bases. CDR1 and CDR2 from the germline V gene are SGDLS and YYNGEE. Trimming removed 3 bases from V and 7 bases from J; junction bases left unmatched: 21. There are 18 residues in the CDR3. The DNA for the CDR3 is TGTGCCAGCAGCGCCCAGGGACCAATTAGGACAGGAGACCTTGAAGCTTTCTTT. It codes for CASSAQGPIRTGDLEAFF.

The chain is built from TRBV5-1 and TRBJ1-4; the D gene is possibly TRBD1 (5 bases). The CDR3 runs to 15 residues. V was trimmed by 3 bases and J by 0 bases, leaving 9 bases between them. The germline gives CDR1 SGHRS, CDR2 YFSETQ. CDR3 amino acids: CASSSDSTTNEKLFF. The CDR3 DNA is TGCGCCAGCAGCTCCGACAGCACAACTAATGAAAAACTGTTTTTT.

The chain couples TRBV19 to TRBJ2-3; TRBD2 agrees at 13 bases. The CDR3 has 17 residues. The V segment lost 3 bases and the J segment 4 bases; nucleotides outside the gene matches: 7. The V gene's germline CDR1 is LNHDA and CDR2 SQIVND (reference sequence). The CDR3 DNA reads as TGTGCCAGTAGTATCGGGGGACTAGCGGGGCCTGCAGATACGCAGTATTTT. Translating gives CASSIGGLAGPADTQYF.

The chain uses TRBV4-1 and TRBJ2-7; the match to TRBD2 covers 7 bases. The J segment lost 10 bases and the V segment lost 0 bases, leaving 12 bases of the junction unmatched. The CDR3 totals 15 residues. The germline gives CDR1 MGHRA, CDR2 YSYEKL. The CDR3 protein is CASSQEVEGLSPQYF. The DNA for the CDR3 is TGCGCCAGCAGCCAAGAAGTGGAGGGACTATCCCCCCAGTACTTC.

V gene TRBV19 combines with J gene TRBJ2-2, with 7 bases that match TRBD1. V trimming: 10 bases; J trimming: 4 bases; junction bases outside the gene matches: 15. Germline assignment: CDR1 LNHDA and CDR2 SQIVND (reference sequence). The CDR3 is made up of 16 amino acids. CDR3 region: CATLPRTGASTGELFF. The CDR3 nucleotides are TGTGCCACCTTACCAAGAACAGGGGCTAGCACCGGGGAGCTGTTTTTT.

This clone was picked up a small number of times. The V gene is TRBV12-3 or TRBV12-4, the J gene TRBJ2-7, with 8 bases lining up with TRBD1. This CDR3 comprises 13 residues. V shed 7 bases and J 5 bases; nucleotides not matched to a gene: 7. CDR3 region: CASMAGTGNEQYF. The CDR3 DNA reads TGTGCCAGCATGGCAGGGACAGGCAACGAGCAGTACTTC.

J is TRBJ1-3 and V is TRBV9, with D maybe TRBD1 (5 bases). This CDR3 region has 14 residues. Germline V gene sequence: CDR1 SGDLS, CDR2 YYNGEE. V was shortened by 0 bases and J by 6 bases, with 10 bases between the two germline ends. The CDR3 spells CASSVDQGENTIYF. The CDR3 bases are TGTGCCAGCAGCGTAGATCAGGGTGAAAACACCATATATTTT. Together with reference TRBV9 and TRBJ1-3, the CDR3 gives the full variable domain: DSGVTQTPKHLITATGQRVTLRCSPRSGDLSVYWYQQSLDQGLQFLIQYYNGEERAKGNILERFSAQQFPDLHSELNLSSLELGDSALYFCASSVDQGENTIYFGEGSWLTVV.

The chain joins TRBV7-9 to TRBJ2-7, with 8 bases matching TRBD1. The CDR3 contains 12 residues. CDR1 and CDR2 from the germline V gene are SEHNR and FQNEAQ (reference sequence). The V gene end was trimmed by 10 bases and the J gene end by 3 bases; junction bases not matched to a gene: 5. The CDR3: CATGQGDYEQYF. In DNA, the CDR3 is TGTGCCACAGGACAGGGCGACTACGAGCAGTACTTC.

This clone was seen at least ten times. The CDR3 sequence is CASSGLAGVSYEQYF. CDR3 DNA: TGCGCCAGCAGTGGACTAGCGGGAGTTTCCTACGAGCAGTACTTC. The V and J genes are TRBV10-1 and TRBJ2-7, with 12 bases fitting TRBD2. This CDR3 spans 15 amino acids. Germline assignment: CDR1 WNHNN and CDR2 SYGVQD (reference sequence). Trimming at V came to 4 bases and at J to 1 base, leaving 2 bases not matched to a gene.

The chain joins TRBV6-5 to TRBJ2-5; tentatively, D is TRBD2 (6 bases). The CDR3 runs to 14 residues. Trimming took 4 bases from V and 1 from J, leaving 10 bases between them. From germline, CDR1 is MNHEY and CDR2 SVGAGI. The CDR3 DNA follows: TGTGCCAGCAGTTTCCAGCGGGCCCAAGAGACCCAGTACTTC. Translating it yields CASSFQRAQETQYF.

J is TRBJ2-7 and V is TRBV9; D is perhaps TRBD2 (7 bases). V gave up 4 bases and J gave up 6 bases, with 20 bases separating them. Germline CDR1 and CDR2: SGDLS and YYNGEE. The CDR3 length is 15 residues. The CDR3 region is CASSPVGGRSTEQYF. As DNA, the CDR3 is TGTGCCAGCAGCCCCGTGGGGGGGCGCTCGACCGAGCAGTACTTC.

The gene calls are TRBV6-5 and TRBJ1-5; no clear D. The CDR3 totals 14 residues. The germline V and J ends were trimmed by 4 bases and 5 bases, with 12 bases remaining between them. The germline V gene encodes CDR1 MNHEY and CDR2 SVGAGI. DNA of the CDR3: TGTGCCAGCAGTTCCCCCCCCGAGGATCAGCCCCAGCATTTT. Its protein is CASSSPPEDQPQHF.

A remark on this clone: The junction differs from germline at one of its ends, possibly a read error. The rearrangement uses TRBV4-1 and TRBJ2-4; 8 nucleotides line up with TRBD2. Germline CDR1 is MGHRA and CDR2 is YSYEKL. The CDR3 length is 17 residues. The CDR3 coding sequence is TGCGCCAGCAGCCAAGACCCCCCTTTCGTCGGGAGGGCCGTCTCTCACTTC. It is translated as CASSQDPPFVGRAVSHF.

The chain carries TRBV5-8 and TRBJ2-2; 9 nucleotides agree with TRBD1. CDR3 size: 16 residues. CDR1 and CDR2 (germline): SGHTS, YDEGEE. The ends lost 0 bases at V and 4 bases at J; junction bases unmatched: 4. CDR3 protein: CASSLGIQGATGELFF. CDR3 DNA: TGTGCCAGCAGCTTGGGGATACAGGGGGCCACCGGGGAGCTGTTTTTT. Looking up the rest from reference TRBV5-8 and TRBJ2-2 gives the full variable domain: EAGVTQSPTHLIKTRGQQATLRCSPISGHTSVYWYQQALGLGLQFLLWYDEGEERNRGNFPPRFSGRQFPNYSSELNVNALELEDSALYLCASSLGIQGATGELFFGEGSRLTVL.

The DNA of the CDR3 is TGTGCCAGCAGCTTAGACGGCGGGCACACCATATATTTT. It translates to CASSLDGGHTIYF. The J gene is TRBJ1-3, the V gene TRBV11-3, with D uncertain. Germline V gives CDR1 SGHNT, CDR2 YENEEA. V lost 0 bases, J lost 8 bases, and 8 bases lay in between. The CDR3 runs to 13 residues.

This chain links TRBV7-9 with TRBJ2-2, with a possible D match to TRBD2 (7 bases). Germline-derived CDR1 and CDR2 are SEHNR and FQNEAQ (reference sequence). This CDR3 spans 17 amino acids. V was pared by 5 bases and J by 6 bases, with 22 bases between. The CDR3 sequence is CASSRETGGARAGELFF. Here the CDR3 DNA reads TGTGCCAGCAGCCGCGAGACTGGGGGGGCCAGAGCCGGGGAGCTGTTTTTT.

This chain's CDR3 is CASSLSPGVDSPLHF. The CDR3 bases are TGTGCCAGCAGTTTATCCCCGGGGGTGGATTCACCCCTCCACTTT. The chain has TRBV6-5 and TRBJ1-6, with D possibly being TRBD1 (5 bases). The V gene's germline CDR1 is MNHEY and CDR2 SVGAGI. V was trimmed by 4 bases and J by 8 bases, leaving 15 bases between them. The CDR3 contains 15 residues.

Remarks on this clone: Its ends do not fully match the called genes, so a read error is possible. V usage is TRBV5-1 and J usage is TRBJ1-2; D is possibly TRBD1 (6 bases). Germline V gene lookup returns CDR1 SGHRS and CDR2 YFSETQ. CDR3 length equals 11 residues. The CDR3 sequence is CASSLGAFYTF. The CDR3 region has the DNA TGCGCCAGCAGTTTGGGGGCTTTCTACACCTTC.

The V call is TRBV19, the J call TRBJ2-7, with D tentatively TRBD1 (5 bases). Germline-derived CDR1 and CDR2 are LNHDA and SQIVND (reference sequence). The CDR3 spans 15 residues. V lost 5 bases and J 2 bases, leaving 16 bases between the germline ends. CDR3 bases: TGTGCCAGTAGTTTCGATCTCGACAGTCCCTACGAGCAGTACTTC. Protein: CASSFDLDSPYEQYF.

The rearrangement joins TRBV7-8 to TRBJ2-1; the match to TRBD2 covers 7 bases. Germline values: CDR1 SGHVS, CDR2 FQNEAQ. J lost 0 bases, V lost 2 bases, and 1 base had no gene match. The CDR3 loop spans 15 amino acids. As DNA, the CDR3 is TGTGCCAGCAGCTTAAGGACTAGCTCCTACAATGAGCAGTTCTTC. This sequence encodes CASSLRTSSYNEQFF.